This TCR beta chain was retrieved from a study of cytomegalovirus exposure and HLA in healthy donors. The PCR made use of 60 Vbeta and 13 Jbeta primers. Sequenced by immunoSEQ multiplex PCR; TCRdb stores in-frame clones only, minus some. Found here are approximately 290,000 clones, about 80% of them singletons; the top ten hold about 0.28%. The CDR3 has 14 amino acids. Trimming removed 6 bases from V and 4 bases from J, with 13 bases in between. From germline, CDR1 is KGHSH and CDR2 LQKENI. The rearrangement uses TRBV18 and TRBJ2-1; D possibly corresponds to TRBD1 (6 bases). The sequence derives from a girl aged 2 to 9 in good health and CMV-seronegative. Sequenced input: PBMCs. Written as DNA, the CDR3 is TGTGCCAGCTCCCGGACAGAAGCTTACAATGAGCAGTTCTTC. It is translated as CASSRTEAYNEQFF.